This is a list of T cell receptor beta chains from one sample in a study of control samples from healthy donors and cancer patients. Profiling relied on immunoSEQ multiplex PCR, and the TCRdb table lists in-frame clones only, not all of them. The table has 110,000 to 150,000 clones, around nine tenths seen once. Sequenced sample: blood. These receptors all stem from a man younger than 45 in good health. The CDR3 runs from the conserved cysteine through the conserved F or W. Fields, in order: J gene, V gene, CDR3 protein.

J gene: TRBJ1-3
V gene: TRBV3-1/TRBV3-2
CDR3 protein: CASSQGYGGSGNTIYF

J gene: TRBJ2-7
V gene: TRBV6-8
CDR3 protein: CASPFSPINDEQYF

J gene: TRBJ2-1
V gene: TRBV14
CDR3 protein: CASSQVEVAGGNEQFF

J gene: TRBJ1-1
V gene: TRBV28
CDR3 protein: CASSLQMNTEAFF

J gene: TRBJ2-5
V gene: TRBV9
CDR3 protein: CASQQANQETQYF

J gene: TRBJ2-3
V gene: TRBV6-5
CDR3 protein: CASSYSAGDNADTQYF

J gene: TRBJ2-3
V gene: TRBV9
CDR3 protein: CASSVARGGKYTDTQYF

J gene: TRBJ1-1
V gene: TRBV7-6
CDR3 protein: CASSWTENTEAFF

J gene: TRBJ1-6
V gene: TRBV7-2
CDR3 protein: CASSPQGSYNSPLHF

J gene: TRBJ2-3
V gene: TRBV13
CDR3 protein: CASSAQLTSGRVADTQYF

J gene: TRBJ1-6
V gene: TRBV6-5
CDR3 protein: CASSYSSGGSPLHF

J gene: TRBJ2-3
V gene: TRBV4-3
CDR3 protein: CASSQVAGPDTQYF

J gene: TRBJ2-3
V gene: TRBV27
CDR3 protein: CASSFQGDTQYF

J gene: TRBJ2-7
V gene: TRBV10-2
CDR3 protein: CASRPTSGNSYEQYF

J gene: TRBJ2-3
V gene: TRBV19
CDR3 protein: CASSLQPPDTQYF

J gene: TRBJ2-7
V gene: TRBV11-2
CDR3 protein: CASSLFEVYEQYF

J gene: TRBJ1-2
V gene: TRBV24-1
CDR3 protein: CATRNSGYDGYTF

J gene: TRBJ1-5
V gene: TRBV19
CDR3 protein: CASNVMGQGLMEPQHF

J gene: TRBJ2-1
V gene: TRBV6-2/TRBV6-3
CDR3 protein: CASSWTGGSYNEQFF

J gene: TRBJ1-1
V gene: TRBV28
CDR3 protein: CASSLLNTEAFF

J gene: TRBJ2-1
V gene: TRBV10-3
CDR3 protein: CAISLTSGGFDEQFF

J gene: TRBJ1-6
V gene: TRBV4-1
CDR3 protein: CASSQDGGQGDSPLHF

J gene: TRBJ1-1
V gene: TRBV5-8
CDR3 protein: CASSLATVHGLRAFF

J gene: TRBJ2-3
V gene: TRBV14
CDR3 protein: CASSQRLNRPSTDTQYF

J gene: TRBJ2-2
V gene: TRBV9
CDR3 protein: CASSAYKGTGELFF

J gene: TRBJ2-7
V gene: TRBV10-3
CDR3 protein: CAISADQPGQGVRTYYEQYF

J gene: TRBJ1-3
V gene: TRBV7-9
CDR3 protein: CASSLGSGNTIYF

J gene: TRBJ2-3
V gene: TRBV9
CDR3 protein: CASSVVSGSTDTQYF

J gene: TRBJ2-5
V gene: TRBV5-6
CDR3 protein: CASSFMGQETQYF

J gene: TRBJ2-7
V gene: TRBV28
CDR3 protein: CASSQAGEGEQYF

J gene: TRBJ2-3
V gene: TRBV3-1/TRBV3-2
CDR3 protein: CASSQGVDTQYF

J gene: TRBJ1-1
V gene: TRBV5-1
CDR3 protein: CASNFDIQESTEAFF

J gene: TRBJ2-7
V gene: TRBV19
CDR3 protein: CASSPDRALVYEQYF

J gene: TRBJ2-7
V gene: TRBV6-2/TRBV6-3
CDR3 protein: CASSNTVQGLAGSEQYF